The rows below give T cell receptor beta chains drawn from one sample of a study of CD8+ T cells in alopecia areata. Repertoires were generated with immunoSEQ multiplex PCR, while TCRdb's copy carries only in-frame clones and drops some. There are 210,000 or so clones in the sample; more than 55% occur only once, and over 1% lies in the top ten. Material: CD4+ T cells sorted from blood, obtained around week 44, from a patient treated with tofacitinib. These receptors were taken from a human donor with alopecia areata. CDR3s include the opening cysteine and the closing phenylalanine or tryptophan. The D gene is left open where the match is weak. Some rows mark clone size as missing; the rest say once, few, many or name a class of expanded clone.

d_call: .; clone_size: .; v_call: TRBV5-6; j_call: TRBJ1-1; cdr3_aa: CASSPPAGPEAFF; cdr3_nt: TGTGCCAGCAGCCCACCCGCAGGGCCTGAAGCTTTCTTT
d_call: .; clone_size: .; v_call: TRBV27; j_call: TRBJ2-2; cdr3_aa: CASSLVANTGELFF; cdr3_nt: TGTGCCAGCAGTTTAGTCGCTAACACCGGGGAGCTGTTTTTT
d_call: TRBD2; clone_size: few; v_call: TRBV19; j_call: TRBJ2-1; cdr3_aa: CASSESGGVDEQFF; cdr3_nt: TGTGCCAGTAGTGAGAGCGGGGGGGTCGATGAGCAGTTCTTC
d_call: .; clone_size: .; v_call: TRBV9; j_call: TRBJ1-2; cdr3_aa: CASSVDPEGRSAGYTF; cdr3_nt: TGTGCCAGCAGCGTAGATCCGGAGGGCCGATCCGCAGGCTACACCTTC
d_call: TRBD1; clone_size: .; v_call: TRBV19; j_call: TRBJ2-7; cdr3_aa: CASSTGQGAYEQYF; cdr3_nt: TGTGCCAGTAGTACGGGACAGGGGGCCTACGAGCAGTACTTC
d_call: .; clone_size: .; v_call: TRBV11-2; j_call: TRBJ2-1; cdr3_aa: CASSSSLSLLSNEQFF; cdr3_nt: TGTGCCAGCAGCTCATCCCTCAGCTTGCTCTCCAATGAGCAGTTCTTC
d_call: .; clone_size: few; v_call: TRBV30; j_call: TRBJ1-1; cdr3_aa: CAWKARPRGNTEAFF; cdr3_nt: TGTGCCTGGAAGGCTCGACCCCGGGGGAACACTGAAGCTTTCTTT
d_call: .; clone_size: .; v_call: TRBV29-1; j_call: TRBJ1-1; cdr3_aa: CSVETSLNTEAFF; cdr3_nt: TGCAGCGTTGAGACCAGCTTGAACACTGAAGCTTTCTTT
d_call: .; clone_size: few; v_call: TRBV29-1; j_call: TRBJ1-2; cdr3_aa: CSVEAQILYGYTF; cdr3_nt: TGCAGCGTTGAAGCCCAGATCCTCTATGGCTACACCTTC
d_call: .; clone_size: few; v_call: TRBV29-1; j_call: TRBJ1-1; cdr3_aa: CSVVEGRLEAFF; cdr3_nt: TGCAGCGTTGTAGAGGGACGGCTGGAAGCTTTCTTT
d_call: .; clone_size: .; v_call: TRBV7-2; j_call: TRBJ1-1; cdr3_aa: CASSLVTGNTEAFF; cdr3_nt: TGTGCCAGCAGCTTAGTGACGGGGAACACTGAAGCTTTCTTT
d_call: TRBD1; clone_size: .; v_call: TRBV6-6; j_call: TRBJ2-3; cdr3_aa: CASSYSSPGGMQYF; cdr3_nt: TGTGCCAGCAGTTACTCGAGCCCAGGGGGCATGCAGTATTTT
d_call: .; clone_size: .; v_call: TRBV10-3; j_call: TRBJ2-5; cdr3_aa: CATLHPGQVETQYF; cdr3_nt: TGTGCCACCCTGCACCCCGGACAAGTGGAGACCCAGTACTTC
d_call: .; clone_size: once; v_call: TRBV29-1; j_call: TRBJ1-1; cdr3_aa: CSVEAQGNTEAFF; cdr3_nt: TGCAGCGTTGAAGCACAGGGAAACACTGAAGCTTTCTTT
d_call: .; clone_size: .; v_call: TRBV2; j_call: TRBJ2-4; cdr3_aa: CAGGTVNIQYF; cdr3_nt: TGTGCCGGCGGCACAGTAAACATTCAGTACTTC